These 21 T cell receptor beta chains came from one sample sequenced in a study of T cells in Graves' hyperthyroidism and ophthalmopathy. Authors of the study amplified TCR beta CDR3 regions from RNA transcripts. An initial round of RT-PCR targeting the TCR CDR3 relied on the HTBI primer set. TCRdb fed the multiplex PCR reads into MiXCR, producing one record per CDR3 protein. The sample records approximately 600,000 distinct CDR3 sequences, roughly 14% being singletons. The material sequenced was blood. The receptors here all came from a woman aged 40 to 50 with Graves' ophthalmopathy.

This rearrangement joins TRBV20-1 to TRBJ2-2; 10 nucleotides agree with TRBD2. V was clipped by 6 bases and J by 7 bases; unmatched bases: 14. Germline lookup yields CDR1 DFQATT and CDR2 SNEGSKA (reference sequence). This CDR3 contains 16 residues. The DNA of the CDR3 is TGCAGTGCCCCCACCCTGGGGACTAGCGACAGCGGGGAGCTGTTTTTT. Amino acids: CSAPTLGTSDSGELFF.

The sample holds a few counts of this clonotype. The chain uses TRBV14 and TRBJ2-7; 10 bases agree with TRBD1. The CDR3 length is 21 residues. Trimming at V came to 4 bases and at J to 6 bases, leaving 27 bases not matched to a gene. Germline CDR1 reads SGHDN; CDR2 reads FVKESK. The CDR3 loop is CASSLQPLIVPGQGPLGEQYF. In DNA form, the CDR3 reads TGTGCCAGCAGCCTACAACCCCTTATTGTTCCGGGACAGGGGCCGCTGGGCGAGCAGTACTTC.

This clonotype came up a few times. This chain joins TRBV9 and TRBJ1-2; 7 nucleotides agree with TRBD1. In germline, CDR1 is SGDLS, CDR2 YYNGEE. V lost 2 bases, J lost 4 bases, and 11 bases stayed unmatched. The CDR3 runs to 16 residues. The CDR3 spells CASSVSGQDGGYGYTF. The DNA of the CDR3 is TGTGCCAGCAGCGTTTCCGGACAGGACGGGGGCTATGGCTACACCTTC.

The chain couples TRBV6-1 to TRBJ2-7; 9 positions match TRBD1. CDR1 and CDR2 from the germline V gene are MNHNS and SASEGT. This CDR3 has 12 amino acids. Trimming cost V 9 bases and J 4 bases; bases outside gene matches: 4. The CDR3 DNA reads TGTGCCAGTCGGACAGGGGTTTACGAGCAGTACTTC. Its protein is CASRTGVYEQYF.

This clonotype was observed many times. V is TRBV20-1 and J is TRBJ2-7; TRBD1 matches at 8 bases. The CDR3 covers 15 residues. Germline CDR1 DFQATT, CDR2 SNEGSKA (reference sequence). The V and J ends lost 3 bases and 1 base, in that order; junction bases with no gene match: 8. The CDR3 sequence: CSARESTGESYEQYF. CDR3 DNA sequence: TGCAGTGCTAGGGAATCGACAGGGGAATCCTACGAGCAGTACTTC.

The V gene is TRBV12-3 or TRBV12-4, the J gene TRBJ1-6, with 8 bases lining up with TRBD1. V shed 6 bases, J shed 7 bases, and the junction held 11 bases outside the gene matches. This CDR3 has 16 residues. The CDR3 loop is CASRPTGASSNSPLHF. CDR3 in DNA: TGTGCCAGCAGGCCGACAGGGGCATCGTCCAATTCACCCCTCCACTTT.

This rearrangement joins TRBV14 to TRBJ2-2; the D is unclear. The CDR3 spans 14 residues. CDR1 is SGHDN and CDR2 is FVKESK in the germline V gene. Trimming cost V 0 bases and J 6 bases, with 8 bases left between them. The CDR3 spells CASSQENWAGELFF. CDR3 nucleotides: TGTGCCAGCAGCCAAGAGAATTGGGCCGGGGAGCTGTTTTTT.

This clonotype was picked up many times. The chain links TRBV6-5 to TRBJ1-3; D is perhaps TRBD1 (6 bases). Trimming cost V 5 bases and J 2 bases, with 10 bases left between them. CDR3 length: 14 amino acids. Germline CDR1 reads MNHEY; CDR2 reads SVGAGI. CDR3 loop: CASSTGSAGNTIYF. CDR3 DNA: TGTGCCAGCAGTACAGGGAGTGCTGGAAACACCATATATTTT.

V is TRBV4-3 and J is TRBJ2-5, with 7 bases fitting TRBD2. The CDR3 consists of 17 residues. J gave up 7 bases and V 0 bases, and 14 bases lay outside the gene matches. Per germline, CDR1 LGHNA and CDR2 YSLEER. The CDR3 spells CASSQEFNPSGDWTQYF. CDR3 nucleotide sequence: TGCGCCAGCAGCCAAGAATTCAACCCTAGCGGAGACTGGACCCAGTACTTC.

This clonotype was seen ten or more times. This chain links TRBV10-3 with TRBJ1-2; D remains ambiguous. The germline V gene has CDR1 ENHRY and CDR2 SYGVKD. V was cut by 6 bases and J by 3 bases, with 11 bases left in between. This CDR3 has 13 amino acids. In nucleotides, the CDR3 is TGTGCCATCAGGGATCAGCTGGACTATGGCTACACCTTC. Its translation is CAIRDQLDYGYTF.

This clonotype was seen at least ten times. The genes are TRBV5-1 and TRBJ1-2, with a possible D match to TRBD1 (6 bases). The V and J ends lost 1 base and 6 bases respectively, with 13 bases between them. CDR1 and CDR2 from the germline V gene are SGHRS and YFSETQ. The CDR3 has 14 residues. CDR3 in DNA: TGCGCCAGCAGCTTGTTCGGGACAACAAATGGCTACACCTTC. This sequence encodes CASSLFGTTNGYTF.

In this sample, this clonotype turned up many times. This chain uses TRBV28 with TRBJ1-5; TRBD1 is a possible D gene (5 bases). This CDR3 is built from 16 residues. V was shortened by 3 bases and J by 1 base, with 13 bases between the two germline ends. Germline V gene data show CDR1 as MDHEN and CDR2 as SYDVKM. In DNA form, the CDR3 reads TGTGCCAGCAGTTTCCCCCCAGGGACGAGCAATCAGCCCCAGCATTTT. It encodes CASSFPPGTSNQPQHF.

In the case of this clonotype: A single base separates this from a much larger clone, so it may be a read error. V and J are TRBV19 and TRBJ1-1; D gene unclear. The CDR3 has 17 residues. In germline, CDR1 is LNHDA, CDR2 SQIVND (reference sequence). Trimming removed 7 bases at V and 6 bases at J, with 27 bases between. The CDR3 coding sequence is TGTGCCAGTACTCCCGGGATCACCAGACTAGGAAACGCTGAAGCTTTCTTT. Translation: CASTPGITRLGNAEAFF.

V gene TRBV7-3 combines with J gene TRBJ2-7; 7 nucleotides line up with TRBD2. The CDR3 is 17 residues long. Germline assignment: CDR1 SGHTA and CDR2 FQGTGA. V lost 1 base and J lost 2; bases outside the gene matches: 11. DNA of the CDR3: TGTGCCAGCAGCTTAAGGACCGGGAGCGGGATTACCTACGAGCAGTACTTC. Translation gives CASSLRTGSGITYEQYF. The full variable domain, its missing parts supplied by reference TRBV7-3 and TRBJ2-7, is GAGVSQTPSNKVTEKGKYVELRCDPISGHTALYWYRQSLGQGPEFLIYFQGTGAADDSGLPNDRFFAVRPEGSVSTLKIQRTERGDSAVYLCASSLRTGSGITYEQYFGPGTRLTVT.

This clonotype was recorded at least ten times. The chain couples TRBV6-1 to TRBJ1-2, with a possible D match to TRBD1 (6 bases). This CDR3 is built from 14 residues. Germline V gene data show CDR1 as MNHNS and CDR2 as SASEGT. V was cut by 5 bases and J by 5 bases, with 15 bases left in between. CDR3 nucleotide sequence: TGTGCCAGCAGTCCGGGGGCAGGCCCGTATGGCTACACCTTC. It specifies CASSPGAGPYGYTF.

This clonotype showed up many times. The chain employs TRBV2 and TRBJ2-4, with 8 bases fitting TRBD1. CDR3 length equals 15 residues. After removal of 6 bases from V and 7 bases from J, the junction contained 11 bases not matched to a gene. CDR1 and CDR2 (germline): SNHLY, FYNNEI. In nucleotides, the CDR3 is TGTGCCAGCAGGGAGAGCGGACAGGGAGGCAACATTCAGTACTTC. Encoded protein: CASRESGQGGNIQYF. The variable domain in full, completed from reference TRBV2 and TRBJ2-4, reads EPEVTQTPSHQVTQMGQEVILRCVPISNHLYFYWYRQILGQKVEFLVSFYNNEISEKSEIFDDQFSVERPDGSNFTLKIRSTKLEDSAMYFCASRESGQGGNIQYFGAGTRLSVL.

In its sample, this clonotype was seen many times. V is TRBV12-3 or TRBV12-4 and J is TRBJ2-7; unclear D gene. Trimming pared 3 bases from V and 3 bases from J, leaving 9 bases between. The CDR3 covers 13 residues. This CDR3 is CASSLVLNYEQYF. CDR3 sequence (DNA): TGTGCCAGCAGTTTGGTTCTGAACTACGAGCAGTACTTC.

This clonotype was recorded at least ten times. The chain combines TRBV28 with TRBJ2-7; TRBD2 agrees at 9 bases. After removal of 1 base from V and 2 bases from J, the junction contained 18 bases not matched to a gene. Looked up from germline, CDR1 is MDHEN and CDR2 is SYDVKM. The length of the CDR3 is 20 residues. The CDR3 region is CASSLLIEGRLAGTPYEQYF. In DNA, the CDR3 is TGTGCCAGCAGTTTATTAATTGAAGGGCGTCTAGCGGGAACCCCCTACGAGCAGTACTTC.

Ten or more counts support this clonotype. This chain links TRBV19 with TRBJ1-1; no reliable D call. V was trimmed by 7 bases and J by 0 bases, leaving 9 bases between them. The CDR3 runs to 13 residues. Germline V gene lookup returns CDR1 LNHDA and CDR2 SQIVND (reference sequence). CDR3 protein: CASKSDLNTEAFF. The CDR3, as DNA: TGTGCCAGTAAGAGTGACTTGAACACTGAAGCTTTCTTT.

This clonotype appeared many times. One junction end disagrees with the germline gene, perhaps due to a read error. CDR3 sequence (DNA): TGTGTCAGCAGAAGAGGGTCGTCTGAAGCTTTCTTT. This sequence encodes CVSRRGSSEAFF. The chain links TRBV6-1 to TRBJ1-1, with D uncertain. The CDR3 spans 12 residues. Germline CDR1 is MNHNS and CDR2 is SASEGT.

This clonotype showed up just a few times. The genes are TRBV25-1 and TRBJ2-2; either TRBD1 or TRBD2 may fit D (5 bases each). Germline V gene lookup returns CDR1 MGHDK and CDR2 SYGVNS. V was clipped by 10 bases and J by 0 bases, with 21 bases between them. The CDR3 length is 17 residues. The CDR3 nucleotides read TGTGCCACCCGCTGGGGCAGCGGCGTTACGAACACCGGGGAGCTGTTTTTT. This encodes CATRWGSGVTNTGELFF.